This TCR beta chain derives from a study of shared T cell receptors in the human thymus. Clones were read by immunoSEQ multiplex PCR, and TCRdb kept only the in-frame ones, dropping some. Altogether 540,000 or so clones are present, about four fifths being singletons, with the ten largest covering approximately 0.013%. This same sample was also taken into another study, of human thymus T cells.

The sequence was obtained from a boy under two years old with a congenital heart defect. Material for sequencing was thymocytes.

CDR3 in DNA: TGTGCCAGCAGCTTCATAGCGGGAGGACCCTACGAGCAGTACTTC. It encodes CASSFIAGGPYEQYF. This rearrangement joins TRBV5-8 to TRBJ2-7; TRBD2 matches at 10 bases. CDR1 SGHTS and CDR2 YDEGEE come from the germline V gene. This CDR3 is 15 amino acids long. Unmatched junction bases numbered 4, after V lost 2 bases and J lost 2 bases.